This T cell receptor (beta chain) appears in the sequencing data of a study of CD8 T cells in ankylosing spondylitis. V was clipped by 4 bases and J by 5 bases, with 11 bases between them. The CDR3 has 13 residues. Each TCR beta library was made by quantitative 5'-RACE that incorporated molecular barcodes. MiXCR, run by TCRdb on the 5' RACE reads, gives a single entry per CDR3 protein. The sample contains approximately 140,000 distinct CDR3 sequences, under 55% of which appear only once. Study results and caveats: Within ankylosing spondylitis blood, a TCR beta motif made up of eight highly homologous variants appeared to be characteristic. Peripheral blood samples showed relatively rare disease-linked clones, and these clones were CD8+. Significant enrichment of disease-linked clones was reportedly seen in matched ankylosing spondylitis synovial fluid.

As for this clonotype: Its target is unknown.

The sequenced sample was synovial fluid, either unsorted or a sorted T cell fraction (not recorded which). The chain employs TRBV12-3 or TRBV12-4 and TRBJ1-2; D perhaps matches TRBD1 (6 bases). The sequence came from a male donor with ankylosing spondylitis. In DNA, the CDR3 is TGTGCCAGCAGTTGGACAGAGAGATATGGCTACACCTTC. Translating gives CASSWTERYGYTF.